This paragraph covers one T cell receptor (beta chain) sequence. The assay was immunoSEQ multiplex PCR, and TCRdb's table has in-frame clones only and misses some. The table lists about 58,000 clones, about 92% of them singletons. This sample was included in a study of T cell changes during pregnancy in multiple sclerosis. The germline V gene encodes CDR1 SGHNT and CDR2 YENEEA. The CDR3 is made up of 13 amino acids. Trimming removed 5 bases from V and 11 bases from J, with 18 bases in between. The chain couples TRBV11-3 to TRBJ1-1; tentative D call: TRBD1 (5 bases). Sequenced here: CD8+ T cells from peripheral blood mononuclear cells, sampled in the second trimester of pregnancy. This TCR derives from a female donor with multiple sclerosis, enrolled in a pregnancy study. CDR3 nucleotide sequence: TGTGCCAGCAGCGTTACGGGGGGGGTCGAGGCTTTCTTT. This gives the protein CASSVTGGVEAFF.